A single sample is the source of the 22 T cell receptor beta chains below, sequenced in a study of T cells in Graves' hyperthyroidism and ophthalmopathy. TCR beta CDR3 regions were amplified from RNA. The HTBI primer set was used in a first-round RT-PCR of the TCR CDR3. TCRdb analysed the multiplex PCR reads with MiXCR anew, one entry per CDR3 protein. The top ten hold around 32% of the sample, which has 250,000 to 400,000 distinct CDR3 sequences, around 13% seen once. Material for sequencing was blood. The receptors stem from a woman aged 40 to 49 with Graves' ophthalmopathy.

This clonotype was found many times. This chain joins TRBV20-1 and TRBJ2-7; the match to TRBD2 covers 10 bases. Germline values: CDR1 DFQATT, CDR2 SNEGSKA (reference sequence). V was clipped by 5 bases and J by 4 bases; unmatched bases: 8. The CDR3 sequence is 14 residues long. The CDR3 loop is CSALFPSGGYEQYF. The CDR3, as DNA: TGCAGTGCTTTGTTCCCTAGCGGGGGTTACGAGCAGTACTTC.

This clonotype was picked up a small number of times. A junction end diverges from the germline sequence, so it may reflect a read error. This chain joins TRBV28 and TRBJ2-5; 9 bases align to TRBD2. Per the germline V gene, CDR1 is MDHEN and CDR2 is SYDVKM. CDR3 size: 12 residues. The CDR3 here is CASSKAGTSIDF. The CDR3 coding sequence is TGTGCCAGCAGTAAGGCCGGGACTAGCATAGACTTC.

This chain uses TRBV19 with TRBJ1-2; possible D gene TRBD1, 6 bases. V gave up 1 base and J gave up 10 bases, with 16 bases separating them. There are 14 residues in the CDR3. Germline loops: CDR1 LNHDA, CDR2 SQIVND (reference sequence). CDR3 coding DNA: TGTGCCAGTAGTATAGTTTCAGGGACACCGTACTACACCTTC. Protein: CASSIVSGTPYYTF.

This clonotype was counted at least ten times. This chain uses TRBV6-1 with TRBJ1-2; unclear D gene. Per germline, CDR1 MNHNS and CDR2 SASEGT. Trimming pared 2 bases from V and 1 base from J, leaving 8 bases between. The CDR3 is 14 amino acids. CDR3 residues: CASSESTSNYGYTF. The CDR3, as DNA: TGTGCCAGCAGTGAAAGTACAAGTAACTATGGCTACACCTTC.

This clonotype was observed at least ten times. This chain links TRBV28 with TRBJ1-1; no firm D call. V dropped 6 bases and J dropped 1 base, with 18 bases sitting between them. Germline-derived CDR1 and CDR2 are MDHEN and SYDVKM. This CDR3 has 16 residues. CDR3 loop: CASRLSYSRSNTEAFF. CDR3 sequence (DNA): TGTGCCAGCAGACTAAGCTACAGCCGGTCGAACACTGAAGCTTTCTTT.

There are many counts of this clonotype. The chain has TRBV20-1 and TRBJ1-1; D possibly corresponds to TRBD1 (6 bases). Germline values: CDR1 DFQATT, CDR2 SNEGSKA (reference sequence). V was clipped by 5 bases and J by 5 bases, with 12 bases between them. The CDR3 consists of 12 residues. The CDR3 region has the DNA TGCAGTGCTCCGGACAGACGGACTGAAGCTTTCTTT. Translated, it gives CSAPDRRTEAFF.

The gene calls are TRBV9 and TRBJ1-2, with D hard to call. This CDR3 comprises 15 residues. The V end lost 0 bases, the J end lost 4 bases, and 13 bases lay between the germline ends. Germline lookup yields CDR1 SGDLS and CDR2 YYNGEE. DNA for the CDR3: TGTGCCAGCAGCGTAGTTCGGGAAGCGGGCTATGGCTACACCTTC. It is translated as CASSVVREAGYGYTF.

In nucleotides, the CDR3 is TGCGCCAGCAGCCCGGGAGCCGGGGATCAGCCCCAGCATTTT. Residues: CASSPGAGDQPQHF. The V gene is TRBV5-1, the J gene TRBJ1-5; D is ambiguous. Trimming cost V 4 bases and J 5 bases, with 13 bases left between them. CDR1 and CDR2 (germline): SGHRS, YFSETQ. The CDR3 covers 14 residues. Full variable domain (missing parts from reference TRBV5-1 and TRBJ1-5): KAGVTQTPRYLIKTRGQQVTLSCSPISGHRSVSWYQQTPGQGLQFLFEYFSETQRNKGNFPGRFSGRQFSNSRSEMNVSTLELGDSALYLCASSPGAGDQPQHFGDGTRLSIL.

This clonotype occurred many times. The V call is TRBV7-9, the J call TRBJ2-5; the match to TRBD2 covers 12 bases. CDR1 is SEHNR and CDR2 is FQNEAQ in the germline V gene (reference sequence). CDR3 length: 16 amino acids. With 5 bases clipped from V and 5 bases from J, the junction kept 9 bases outside the gene matches. The CDR3 loop reads CASSPLGLAGKETQYF. In DNA, the CDR3 is TGTGCCAGCAGCCCCCTTGGACTAGCGGGGAAGGAGACCCAGTACTTC.

The genes are TRBV28 and TRBJ1-5; TRBD1 is a possible D gene (5 bases). This CDR3 has 16 amino acids. The germline CDR1 and CDR2 sequences are MDHEN and SYDVKM. Trimming took 3 bases from V and 1 from J, leaving 13 bases between them. CDR3: CASSFGVRGSNQPQHF. In DNA, the CDR3 is TGTGCCAGCAGTTTCGGTGTGAGGGGAAGCAATCAGCCCCAGCATTTT.

The table lists this clonotype with many counts. This sequence joins TRBV28 and TRBJ1-2, with TRBD1 matching 7 bases. Trimming at V came to 1 base and at J to 7 bases, leaving 6 bases not matched to a gene. Per the germline V gene, CDR1 is MDHEN and CDR2 is SYDVKM. The CDR3 sequence is 14 residues long. The CDR3 bases are TGTGCCAGCAGTTTATCAGGGGGTCGGGTTGGCTACACCTTC. This encodes CASSLSGGRVGYTF.

This clonotype occurred once. The junction departs from germline at one end; a sequencing error may be responsible. V and J are TRBV28 and TRBJ2-7; maybe TRBD2 (6 bases). The CDR3 runs to 15 residues. Germline CDR1 MDHEN, CDR2 SYDVKM. CDR3 residues: CASSPGTRTGYDQYF. DNA for the CDR3: TGTGCCAGCAGTCCGGGGACTCGCACGGGTTACGATCAGTACTTC.

In DNA form, the CDR3 reads TGTGCCTGGAGTGTAGGTTCCCTTCTTAGCAGAAAACTGTTTTTT. Translated: CAWSVGSLLSRKLFF. The chain couples TRBV30 to TRBJ1-4; the D is unclear. CDR1 and CDR2 from the germline V gene are GTSNPN and SVGIG (reference sequence). The CDR3 loop spans 15 amino acids. V lost 0 bases, J lost 10 bases, and 18 bases lay in between.

The rearrangement joins TRBV13 to TRBJ2-3; the match to TRBD2 covers 10 bases. CDR1 and CDR2 from the germline V gene are PRHDT and FYEKMQ (reference sequence). The V segment lost 3 bases and the J segment 2 bases; nucleotides outside the gene matches: 5. The CDR3 totals 16 residues. CDR3: CASSFNGLADTDTQYF. CDR3 nucleotides: TGTGCCAGCAGCTTTAACGGACTAGCGGACACAGATACGCAGTATTTT.

This clonotype has at least ten counts. The rearrangement joins TRBV7-2 to TRBJ2-3; 10 nucleotides match TRBD2. The CDR3 totals 15 residues. Germline CDR1 is SGHTA and CDR2 is FQGNSA. J lost 2 bases, V lost 7 bases, and 6 bases had no gene match. The CDR3: CASKPSGGATDTQYF. As DNA, the CDR3 is TGTGCCAGCAAGCCCAGCGGGGGGGCCACAGATACGCAGTATTTT.

This clonotype appeared many times. The chain couples TRBV25-1 to TRBJ1-6, with D unresolved. Germline values: CDR1 MGHDK, CDR2 SYGVNS. Trimming removed 4 bases from V and 2 bases from J, with 9 bases in between. The CDR3 spans 15 residues. CDR3 DNA: TGTGCCAGCAGTGTTGGGGTGGCCTATAATTCACCCCTCCACTTT. Translation gives CASSVGVAYNSPLHF.

V is TRBV15 and J is TRBJ1-5; 7 bases fit TRBD1. Per germline, CDR1 LNHNV and CDR2 YYDKDF (reference sequence). The ends lost 0 bases at V and 5 bases at J; junction bases unmatched: 10. This CDR3 is built from 17 residues. DNA for the CDR3: TGTGCCACCAGCAGAGACTTACGACAGGGAGAGGATCAGCCCCAGCATTTT. Its protein product is CATSRDLRQGEDQPQHF.

This clonotype has just a few counts. V is TRBV10-3 and J is TRBJ2-3, with 8 bases fitting TRBD2. V lost 1 base, J lost 2 bases, and 5 bases stayed unmatched. The CDR3 length is 16 residues. CDR1 ENHRY and CDR2 SYGVKD come from the germline V gene. CDR3 DNA sequence: TGTGCCATCAGTGAGTTGGGCGGGGGGTCCACAGATACGCAGTATTTT. Its translation: CAISELGGGSTDTQYF.

This clonotype was observed at least ten times. The chain combines TRBV12-3 or TRBV12-4 with TRBJ1-1, with 7 bases matching TRBD1. Trimming removed 6 bases from V and 7 bases from J; junction bases left unmatched: 5. There are 12 residues in the CDR3. CDR3 in amino acids: CASSKRGREAFF. For the CDR3, the DNA is TGTGCCAGCAGCAAAAGGGGGCGTGAAGCTTTCTTT.

This clonotype has just a few counts. The chain joins TRBV10-3 to TRBJ2-7; D is unresolved. This CDR3 has 11 amino acids. Germline CDR1 reads ENHRY; CDR2 reads SYGVKD. V dropped 10 bases and J dropped 3 bases, with 10 bases sitting between them. The CDR3 protein is CATRSDYEQYF. CDR3 nucleotide sequence: TGTGCCACGAGGAGCGACTACGAGCAGTACTTC.

The sample holds many counts of this clonotype. This chain connects TRBV2 to TRBJ2-7; D gene uncertain. The CDR3 sequence is 11 residues long. Between the trimmed V and J ends, which lost 3 bases and 2 bases, there was a span of 2 bases. Germline CDR1 and CDR2: SNHLY and FYNNEI. The CDR3 is CASSDPYEQYF. Here the CDR3 DNA reads TGTGCCAGCAGTGACCCCTACGAGCAGTACTTC.

This clonotype was seen many times. This chain links TRBV7-9 with TRBJ2-1, with TRBD1 as a possible D gene (6 bases). The V gene's germline CDR1 is SEHNR and CDR2 FQNEAQ (reference sequence). Trimming left V 2 bases short and J 9 bases short, with 8 bases between. The CDR3 is 12 residues long. This CDR3 is CASSLLGGEQFF. The CDR3 coding sequence is TGTGCCAGCAGCTTATTAGGGGGTGAGCAGTTCTTC.